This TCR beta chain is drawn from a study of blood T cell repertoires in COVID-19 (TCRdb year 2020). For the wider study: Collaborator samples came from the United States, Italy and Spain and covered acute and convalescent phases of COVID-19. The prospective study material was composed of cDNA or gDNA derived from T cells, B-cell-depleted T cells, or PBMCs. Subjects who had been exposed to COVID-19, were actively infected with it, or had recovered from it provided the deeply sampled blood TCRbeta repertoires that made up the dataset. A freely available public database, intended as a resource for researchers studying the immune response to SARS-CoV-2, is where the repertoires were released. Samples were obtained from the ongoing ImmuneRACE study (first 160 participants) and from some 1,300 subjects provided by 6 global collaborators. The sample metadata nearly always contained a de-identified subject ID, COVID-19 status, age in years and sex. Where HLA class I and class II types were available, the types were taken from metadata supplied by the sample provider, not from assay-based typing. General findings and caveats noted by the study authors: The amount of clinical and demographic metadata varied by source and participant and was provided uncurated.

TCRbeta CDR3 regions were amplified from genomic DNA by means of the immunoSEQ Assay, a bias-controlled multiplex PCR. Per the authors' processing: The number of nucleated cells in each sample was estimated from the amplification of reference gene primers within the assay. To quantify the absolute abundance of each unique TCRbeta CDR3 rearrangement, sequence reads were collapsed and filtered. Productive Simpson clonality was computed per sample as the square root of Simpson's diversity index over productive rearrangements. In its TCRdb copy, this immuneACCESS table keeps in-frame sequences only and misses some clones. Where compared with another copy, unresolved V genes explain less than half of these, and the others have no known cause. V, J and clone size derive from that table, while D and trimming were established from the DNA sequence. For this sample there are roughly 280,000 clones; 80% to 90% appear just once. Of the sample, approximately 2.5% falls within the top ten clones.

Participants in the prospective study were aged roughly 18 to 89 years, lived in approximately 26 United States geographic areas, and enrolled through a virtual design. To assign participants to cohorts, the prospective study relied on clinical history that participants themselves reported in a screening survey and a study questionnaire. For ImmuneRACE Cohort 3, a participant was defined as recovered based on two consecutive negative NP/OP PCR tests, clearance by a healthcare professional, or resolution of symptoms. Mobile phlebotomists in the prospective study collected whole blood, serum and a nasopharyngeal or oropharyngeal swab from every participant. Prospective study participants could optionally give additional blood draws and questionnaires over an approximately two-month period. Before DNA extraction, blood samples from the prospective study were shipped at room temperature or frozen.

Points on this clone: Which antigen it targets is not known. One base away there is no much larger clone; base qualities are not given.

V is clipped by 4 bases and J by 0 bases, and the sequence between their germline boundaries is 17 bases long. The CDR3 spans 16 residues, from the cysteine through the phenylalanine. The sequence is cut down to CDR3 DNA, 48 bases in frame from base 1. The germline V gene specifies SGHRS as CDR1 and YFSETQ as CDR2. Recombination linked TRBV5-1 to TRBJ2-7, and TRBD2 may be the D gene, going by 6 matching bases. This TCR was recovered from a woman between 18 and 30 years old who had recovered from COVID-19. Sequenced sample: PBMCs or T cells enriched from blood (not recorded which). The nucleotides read TGCGCCAGCAGCGCTGCGGGACCCCAGAGCTCCTACGAGCAGTACTTC. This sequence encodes CASSAAGPQSSYEQYF.